What follows describes a single T cell receptor beta chain. Its target is not known. This sample is drawn from a study of T cell repertoires in cytomegalovirus infection. Study-level information: Public TCR beta signature analysis indicated the presence of both CMV infection and matching HLA type. Study-wide points: HLA-C-restricted CMV clonotypes gave the most frequent clonotype in two of eight donors. Carriers of CMV plus the relevant HLA were identified by cumulative public TCR beta family frequency.

Trimming took off 4 bases at V and 2 bases at J, with 14 bases between the two ends. From germline, CDR1 is DFQATT and CDR2 SNEGSKA (reference sequence). This CDR3 is 14 amino acids long. TCRdb analysed the reads with MiXCR anew, one entry per CDR3 protein. The sample shows 350,000 to 550,000 distinct CDR3 sequences, roughly 31% of them seen only once. Input material: PBMCs. The chain uses TRBV20-1 and TRBJ2-5; D is unresolved. The TCR originated in a human donor in good health (CMV status not recorded). Some clones in this sample may be carry-over from other donors' samples. DNA of the CDR3: TGCAGTGCTACGGGTCCGTCTGCGCAAGAGACCCAGTACTTC. It codes for CSATGPSAQETQYF.